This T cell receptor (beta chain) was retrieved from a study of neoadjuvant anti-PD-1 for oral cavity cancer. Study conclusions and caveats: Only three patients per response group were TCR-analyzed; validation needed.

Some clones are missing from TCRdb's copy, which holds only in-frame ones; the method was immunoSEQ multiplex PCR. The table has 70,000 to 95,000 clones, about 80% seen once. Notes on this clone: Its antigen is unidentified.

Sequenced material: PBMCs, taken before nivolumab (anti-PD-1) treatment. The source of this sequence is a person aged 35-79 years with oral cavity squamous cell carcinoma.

The DNA for the CDR3 is TGCGCCAGCAGCTTGTCGACAGGGGGAAACACTGAAGCTTTCTTT. It yields the protein CASSLSTGGNTEAFF. The chain recombines TRBV5-1 with TRBJ1-1; TRBD1 aligns across 9 bases. The CDR3 loop spans 15 amino acids. Germline V lookup: CDR1 SGHRS, CDR2 YFSETQ. The junction had 3 bases not matched to a gene; V was cut back by 1 base and J by 2 bases. Full variable domain (remainder filled in from reference TRBV5-1 and TRBJ1-1): KAGVTQTPRYLIKTRGQQVTLSCSPISGHRSVSWYQQTPGQGLQFLFEYFSETQRNKGNFPGRFSGRQFSNSRSEMNVSTLELGDSALYLCASSLSTGGNTEAFFGQGTRLTVV.